Listed here are 30 T cell receptor beta chains from one sample, sequenced in a study of resident and recirculating memory T cells in vitiligo. Data came from immunoSEQ multiplex PCR; TCRdb stores just in-frame clones and leaves some out. The data contain roughly 80,000 clones, under 95% of them singletons. The sample comprised blood. These receptors all stem from a male donor with vitiligo.

The rearrangement joins TRBV27 to TRBJ1-3; D perhaps matches TRBD1 (5 bases). Germline CDR1 and CDR2: MNHEY and SMNVEV (reference sequence). Trimming cost V 1 base and J 1 base, with 8 bases left between them. The CDR3 totals 15 residues. CDR3 residues: CASSLLGASGNTIYF. The CDR3 nucleotides read TGTGCCAGCAGTTTATTAGGGGCGTCTGGAAACACCATATATTTT.

The chain has TRBV27 and TRBJ2-7; 9 nucleotides line up with TRBD1. Germline lookup yields CDR1 MNHEY and CDR2 SMNVEV (reference sequence). Trimming took 6 bases from V and 0 from J; bases not matched to a gene: 6. CDR3 size: 15 residues. CDR3 region: CASRGQGTSSYEQYF. The CDR3 DNA reads as TGTGCCAGCAGGGGACAGGGAACAAGCTCCTACGAGCAGTACTTC.

V gene TRBV9 combines with J gene TRBJ2-7, with 8 positions matching TRBD2. J was trimmed by 6 bases and V by 3 bases; bases with no gene match: 14. This CDR3 has 16 amino acids. The V gene's germline CDR1 is SGDLS and CDR2 YYNGEE. Here the CDR3 reads CASSAGGGGRMSEQYF. CDR3 DNA sequence: TGTGCCAGCAGCGCCGGGGGCGGCGGGAGGATGTCCGAGCAGTACTTC.

V is TRBV15 and J is TRBJ2-5; D not certain. The CDR3 consists of 13 residues. Germline CDR1 reads LNHNV; CDR2 reads YYDKDF (reference sequence). Trimming stripped 1 base from V and 5 bases from J, with 8 bases between. DNA of the CDR3: TGTGCCACCAGCAGAGGGCTGATGGAGACCCAGTACTTC. This gives the protein CATSRGLMETQYF.

The chain links TRBV5-6 to TRBJ2-7; 7 bases fit TRBD1. Germline CDR1 reads SGHDT; CDR2 reads YYEEEE. The CDR3 has 14 amino acids. J gave up 2 bases and V 5 bases, and 7 bases lay outside the gene matches. CDR3 sequence reads: CASRQGGRTYEQYF. The DNA for the CDR3 is TGTGCCAGCAGGCAAGGGGGCAGGACCTACGAGCAGTACTTC.

The gene calls are TRBV5-1 and TRBJ2-7, with 10 bases matching TRBD1. There are 14 residues in the CDR3. CDR1 SGHRS and CDR2 YFSETQ come from the germline V gene. V was pared by 0 bases and J by 4 bases, with 1 base of the junction left unmatched. The CDR3 DNA reads TGCGCCAGCAGCTTGGGACAGGGGGCGTACGAGCAGTACTTC. Amino acids: CASSLGQGAYEQYF.

The chain links TRBV5-4 to TRBJ1-4, with a tentative D call TRBD1 (6 bases). The germline V gene has CDR1 SGHNT and CDR2 YYREEE (reference sequence). The CDR3 runs 15 residues. The V gene lost 4 bases and the J gene lost 3 bases, with 13 bases spanning the gap. The CDR3 nucleotides read TGTGCCAGCAGCAAGCAGGGGTCGGCTAATGAAAAACTGTTTTTT. Translation gives CASSKQGSANEKLFF.

This chain uses TRBV6-5 with TRBJ2-5; 10 bases are a match to TRBD2. Germline assignment: CDR1 MNHEY and CDR2 SVGAGI. The CDR3 is made up of 15 amino acids. V trimming: 6 bases; J trimming: 4 bases; junction bases outside the gene matches: 8. The CDR3 DNA reads TGTGCCAGCAGCCTACTCGGGACTAGCGCAGAGACCCAGTACTTC. Its translation: CASSLLGTSAETQYF.

The V gene is TRBV5-4, the J gene TRBJ2-3; TRBD2 matches at 9 bases. Germline CDR1 reads SGHNT; CDR2 reads YYREEE (reference sequence). The CDR3 has 15 amino acids. Trimming at V came to 4 bases and at J to 2 bases, leaving 5 bases not matched to a gene. DNA for the CDR3: TGTGCCAGCAGCCTTAGCGGGGGCCCCACAGATACGCAGTATTTT. Translation gives CASSLSGGPTDTQYF.

The chain is built from TRBV7-9 and TRBJ1-1; 8 nucleotides align to TRBD1. The CDR3 extends over 15 amino acids. The germline CDR1 and CDR2 sequences are SEHNR and FQNEAQ (reference sequence). The V gene end was trimmed by 1 base and the J gene end by 4 bases; junction bases not matched to a gene: 5. The CDR3 reads CASSLGETGGTEAFF. CDR3 bases: TGTGCCAGCAGCTTAGGGGAAACAGGGGGCACTGAAGCTTTCTTT.

CDR3 nucleotide sequence: TGTGCCAGCAGTTTCCGCGACAGGGACGACACCATATATTTT. It is translated as CASSFRDRDDTIYF. The V call is TRBV28, the J call TRBJ1-3; 7 nucleotides line up with TRBD1. CDR1 and CDR2 (germline): MDHEN, SYDVKM. This CDR3 region has 14 residues. V dropped 3 bases and J dropped 8; count of bases not matched to a gene: 7.

Here the CDR3 reads CASSPSDSNPYTGELFF. The CDR3 nucleotides read TGCGCCAGCAGCCCCTCTGACTCCAACCCCTACACCGGGGAGCTGTTTTTT. This chain uses TRBV5-1 with TRBJ2-2; the D is unclear. V shed 4 bases and J shed 3 bases, with 19 bases lying between them. The length of the CDR3 is 17 residues. The germline V gene encodes CDR1 SGHRS and CDR2 YFSETQ.

CDR3 nucleotides: TGTGCCAGCAGCCAAGTTGGGGGGGCAGGGACCTACGAGCAGTACTTC. Translation: CASSQVGGAGTYEQYF. The rearrangement uses TRBV4-2 and TRBJ2-7, with D possibly being TRBD2 (7 bases). The CDR3 has 16 residues. Trimming took off 1 base at V and 2 bases at J, with 15 bases between the two ends. The germline gives CDR1 LGHNA, CDR2 YNFKEQ.

The chain links TRBV10-1 to TRBJ2-1; D is possibly TRBD1 (6 bases). With 10 bases removed from V and 1 base from J, the gap between germline ends came to 11 bases. There are 13 residues in the CDR3. Germline CDR1 is WNHNN and CDR2 is SYGVQD (reference sequence). The DNA of the CDR3 is TGCGCCACCCCGGGACATTCCTACAATGAGCAGTTCTTC. It encodes CATPGHSYNEQFF.

The V and J genes are TRBV11-3 and TRBJ2-7; 7 bases are a match to TRBD1. After removal of 5 bases from V and 3 bases from J, the junction contained 4 bases not matched to a gene. The CDR3 consists of 13 residues. Germline loops: CDR1 SGHNT, CDR2 YENEEA. The CDR3 coding sequence is TGTGCCAGCAGCCGGACAGGTAACTACGAGCAGTACTTC. Translating gives CASSRTGNYEQYF.

This clone was seen just once. This chain uses TRBV4-3 with TRBJ2-3; 9 nucleotides line up with TRBD2. The CDR3 spans 14 residues. The V gene end was trimmed by 4 bases and the J gene end by 2 bases; junction bases not matched to a gene: 1. Germline loops: CDR1 LGHNA, CDR2 YSLEER. This CDR3 reads CASSPGLATDTQYF. The CDR3 DNA reads as TGCGCCAGCAGCCCGGGACTAGCCACAGATACGCAGTATTTT.

The chain joins TRBV5-4 to TRBJ2-5; 9 bases agree with TRBD1. The CDR3 has 15 amino acids. The germline gives CDR1 SGHNT, CDR2 YYREEE (reference sequence). Trimming took 3 bases from V and 3 from J; bases not matched to a gene: 6. CDR3 region: CASSSSGTGKETQYF. CDR3 nucleotide sequence: TGTGCCAGCAGCTCTTCCGGGACAGGGAAAGAGACCCAGTACTTC.

The chain recombines TRBV28 with TRBJ1-5; 7 nucleotides agree with TRBD1. CDR3 length: 14 residues. Unmatched junction bases numbered 5, after V lost 6 bases and J lost 3 bases. Germline loops: CDR1 MDHEN, CDR2 SYDVKM. The CDR3 spells CASRMDRSNQPQHF. The CDR3 DNA is TGTGCCAGCAGGATGGACAGGTCCAATCAGCCCCAGCATTTT.

The chain joins TRBV11-3 to TRBJ2-3; D may be TRBD1 (6 bases). CDR3 length: 16 amino acids. Germline values: CDR1 SGHNT, CDR2 YENEEA. V lost 6 bases to trimming and J lost 1 base, with 17 bases between them. This CDR3 reads CASSTGQYARTDTQYF. DNA for the CDR3: TGTGCCAGCAGTACAGGGCAGTACGCTCGCACAGATACGCAGTATTTT.

This chain uses TRBV11-2 with TRBJ2-4; 8 nucleotides align to TRBD1. The CDR3 spans 17 residues. Germline CDR1 is SGHAT and CDR2 is FQNNGV. Germline trimming cut 0 bases from V and 6 bases from J; bases unmatched to any gene: 10. The CDR3, as DNA: TGTGCCAGCAGCTTAGATCCCCCCTGGGACAGGAGAAACATTCAGTACTTC. It specifies CASSLDPPWDRRNIQYF.

The V gene is TRBV5-1, the J gene TRBJ1-2; 7 positions match TRBD1. The germline CDR1 and CDR2 sequences are SGHRS and YFSETQ. The length of the CDR3 is 16 residues. Unmatched junction bases numbered 17, after V lost 4 bases and J lost 8 bases. The CDR3 DNA follows: TGCGCCAGCAGCCTGACGGCGACAGGGATGCAAATCGGCTACACCTTC. It translates to CASSLTATGMQIGYTF.

The gene calls are TRBV4-3 and TRBJ2-4; 8 bases line up with TRBD1. In germline, CDR1 is LGHNA, CDR2 YSLEER. The CDR3 sequence is 14 residues long. The V gene end was trimmed by 0 bases and the J gene end by 7 bases; junction bases not matched to a gene: 2. DNA for the CDR3: TGCGCCAGCAGCCAAGAGGACAGGGTGAACATTCAGTACTTC. Translated, it gives CASSQEDRVNIQYF.

This clone occurred once. The chain links TRBV30 to TRBJ2-7; tentative D call: TRBD1 (5 bases). Germline lookup yields CDR1 GTSNPN and CDR2 SVGIG (reference sequence). This CDR3 is 14 amino acids long. V lost 0 bases and J 3 bases, leaving 12 bases between the germline ends. CDR3 in amino acids: CAWSVRVQSYEQYF. The CDR3 DNA sequence: TGTGCCTGGAGTGTCAGGGTACAGAGCTACGAGCAGTACTTC.

The chain is built from TRBV7-9 and TRBJ2-7; D is ambiguous. Trimming stripped 3 bases from V and 2 bases from J, with 8 bases between. The CDR3 length is 13 residues. Germline V lookup: CDR1 SEHNR, CDR2 FQNEAQ (reference sequence). In DNA form, the CDR3 reads TGTGCCAGCAGCTTGTCTCCCGCCTACGAGCAGTACTTC. Translation gives CASSLSPAYEQYF.

This chain uses TRBV10-1 with TRBJ2-5; D may be TRBD2 (5 bases). Between the trimmed V and J ends, which lost 10 bases and 1 base, there was a span of 25 bases. Germline V CDR1 and CDR2: WNHNN, SYGVQD (reference sequence). The length of the CDR3 is 17 residues. CDR3 loop: CATPRTAERPFQETQYF. DNA for the CDR3: TGCGCCACCCCGCGGACTGCCGAAAGACCATTCCAAGAGACCCAGTACTTC.

The chain links TRBV11-2 to TRBJ2-7; D is perhaps TRBD2 (6 bases). The ends were cut back, 6 bases at V and 3 bases at J, with 15 bases in the middle. Germline V gene data show CDR1 as SGHAT and CDR2 as FQNNGV. This CDR3 comprises 14 residues. The CDR3: CASRTRDSDYEQYF. The CDR3 nucleotides read TGTGCCAGCAGAACCCGGGACTCCGACTACGAGCAGTACTTC.

This clone was found once. The chain has TRBV13 and TRBJ2-7, with 10 bases lining up with TRBD2. The CDR3 has 15 residues. V shed 4 bases, J shed 9 bases, and the junction held 12 bases outside the gene matches. Germline values: CDR1 PRHDT, CDR2 FYEKMQ (reference sequence). The CDR3 DNA follows: TGTGCCAGCAGCTCACCTAGCGGGAGTTCGTTAGCGCAGTACTTC. Translating it yields CASSSPSGSSLAQYF.

There are a few counts of this clone. V and J are TRBV11-2 and TRBJ1-1, with a weak D call TRBD1 (5 bases). Germline CDR1 SGHAT, CDR2 FQNNGV. There are 12 residues in the CDR3. Trimming removed 5 bases from V and 3 bases from J, with 7 bases in between. CDR3 residues: CASSPQDTEAFF. The CDR3 region has the DNA TGTGCCAGCAGCCCACAGGACACTGAAGCTTTCTTT.

A single count supports this clone. The J gene is TRBJ1-1, the V gene TRBV7-9; maybe TRBD1 (6 bases). Germline V lookup: CDR1 SEHNR, CDR2 FQNEAQ (reference sequence). The CDR3 runs 15 residues. Trimming pared 5 bases from V and 0 bases from J, leaving 13 bases between. The CDR3 region is CASSPSGQLNTEAFF. Written as DNA, the CDR3 is TGTGCCAGCAGCCCCTCTGGACAGTTGAACACTGAAGCTTTCTTT.

This chain joins TRBV6-1 and TRBJ1-2, with a possible D match to TRBD1 (6 bases). Germline V gene data show CDR1 as MNHNS and CDR2 as SASEGT. Trimming cost V 4 bases and J 3 bases, with 9 bases left between them. The CDR3 sequence is 13 residues long. CDR3 bases: TGTGCCAGCAGTGGACAGGATTACTATGGCTACACCTTC. Translation gives CASSGQDYYGYTF.